The clone carrying this TCR beta chain has a count of ten or more. Its specificity is unknown. With template switching, a universal primer site was added, and the cDNA carried unique molecular identifiers. TCRdb used MiXCR to reprocess the 5' RACE reads, holding one entry per CDR3 protein. The sample shows about 260,000 distinct CDR3 sequences, about 7% of them seen only once. Healthy Caucasians supplied all donations. This record belongs to a study of identical twins. Study results and limitations: Among monozygotic twins, out-of-frame TCR alpha sharing exceeded what models predicted.

Trimming removed 7 bases from V and 8 bases from J, with 15 bases in between. The V gene's germline CDR1 is SNHLY and CDR2 FYNNEI. The CDR3 is 13 residues long. This same sample was also part of a study on yellow fever vaccine responses in identical twins.

The chain employs TRBV2 and TRBJ2-4, with D tentatively TRBD2 (6 bases). Sequencing was performed on memory (CD45RO+) T cells sorted from blood. The source of this sequence is a young woman in good health. The CDR3 loop reads CASMGGIRDIQYF. The CDR3 DNA reads TGTGCCAGCATGGGGGGAATTCGGGACATTCAGTACTTC. The whole variable domain, filled in from reference TRBV2 and TRBJ2-4, reads EPEVTQTPSHQVTQMGQEVILRCVPISNHLYFYWYRQILGQKVEFLVSFYNNEISEKSEIFDDQFSVERPDGSNFTLKIRSTKLEDSAMYFCASMGGIRDIQYFGAGTRLSVL.